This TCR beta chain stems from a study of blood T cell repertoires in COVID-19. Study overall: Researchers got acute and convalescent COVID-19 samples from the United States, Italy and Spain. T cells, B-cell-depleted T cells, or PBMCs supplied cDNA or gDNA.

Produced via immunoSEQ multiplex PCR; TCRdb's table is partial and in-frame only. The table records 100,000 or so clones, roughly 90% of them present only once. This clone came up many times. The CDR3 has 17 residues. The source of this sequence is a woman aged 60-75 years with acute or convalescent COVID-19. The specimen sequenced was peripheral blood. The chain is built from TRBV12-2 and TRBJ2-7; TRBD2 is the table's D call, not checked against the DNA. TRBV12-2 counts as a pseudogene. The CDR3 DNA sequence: TGTGCAAGTCGCTTAACCCCGGAGTTCCCAACCTCCTACGAGCAGTACTTC. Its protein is CASRLTPEFPTSYEQYF.